This T cell receptor beta chain was captured by sequencing in a study of early T cells in non-severe SARS-CoV-2 infection. Study summary: Investigators sequenced bulk RNA drawn from unsorted whole blood, and chains remained unpaired.

The sample holds one count of this clonotype. The TCR library protocol attached unique molecular identifiers to the individual cDNA molecules. TCRdb fed the 5' RACE reads into MiXCR, producing one record per CDR3 protein. Here the sample spans more than 85,000 distinct CDR3 sequences, 16% being singletons. CDR1 SGHRS and CDR2 YFSETQ come from the germline V gene. The CDR3 is made up of 15 amino acids. The V gene end was trimmed by 5 bases and the J gene end by 0 bases; junction bases not matched to a gene: 7. J is TRBJ2-5 and V is TRBV5-1; 7 bases are shared with TRBD2. Sequencing input: whole blood. The clonotype was recovered from an adult who was a healthcare worker with PCR-confirmed SARS-CoV-2 infection or an uninfected control (not recorded which). CDR3 protein: CASRLSGEYQETQYF. In DNA, the CDR3 is TGCGCCAGCAGACTAAGCGGGGAGTACCAAGAGACCCAGTACTTC.